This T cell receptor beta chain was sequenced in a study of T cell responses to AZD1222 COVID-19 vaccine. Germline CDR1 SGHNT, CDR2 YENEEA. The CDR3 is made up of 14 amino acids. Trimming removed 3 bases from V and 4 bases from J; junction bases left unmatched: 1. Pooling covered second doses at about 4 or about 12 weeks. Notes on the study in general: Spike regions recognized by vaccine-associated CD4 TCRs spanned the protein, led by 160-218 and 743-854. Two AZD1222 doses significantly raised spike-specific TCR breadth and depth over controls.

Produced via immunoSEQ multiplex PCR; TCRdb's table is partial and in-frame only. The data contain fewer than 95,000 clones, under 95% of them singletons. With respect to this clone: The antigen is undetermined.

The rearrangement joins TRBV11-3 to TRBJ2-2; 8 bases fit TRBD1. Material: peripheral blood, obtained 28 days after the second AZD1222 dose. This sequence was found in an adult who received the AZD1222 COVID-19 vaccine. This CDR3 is CASSFQGATGELFF. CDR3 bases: TGTGCCAGCAGCTTCCAGGGGGCCACCGGGGAGCTGTTTTTT.